Sequencing of this T cell receptor (beta chain) was carried out in a study of T cells in Graves' hyperthyroidism and ophthalmopathy. Study observations and caveats: Most thyroid clonotypes expanded above 0.001 were also detected in blood.

The CDR3 loop spans 17 amino acids. Looked up from germline, CDR1 is SQVTM and CDR2 is ANQGSEA. Unmatched junction bases numbered 15, after V lost 8 bases and J lost 7 bases. Amplified TCR beta CDR3 regions derived from RNA transcripts. Using the HTBI primer set, a first-round RT-PCR was run on the TCR CDR3. One entry per CDR3 protein results from TCRdb running MiXCR on the multiplex PCR reads. The table lists 500,000 to 650,000 distinct CDR3 sequences, more than 14% of them singletons. Of note for this clonotype: Its target is not known.

This sequence joins TRBV29-1 and TRBJ2-3; 16 nucleotides agree with TRBD2. Sequencing input: blood. This TCR was sampled from a woman in her forties or fifties with Graves' ophthalmopathy. The CDR3 sequence: CSTRPGLAGGPIYTQYF. CDR3 nucleotide sequence: TGCAGCACAAGACCGGGACTAGCGGGAGGGCCGATATATACGCAGTATTTT.